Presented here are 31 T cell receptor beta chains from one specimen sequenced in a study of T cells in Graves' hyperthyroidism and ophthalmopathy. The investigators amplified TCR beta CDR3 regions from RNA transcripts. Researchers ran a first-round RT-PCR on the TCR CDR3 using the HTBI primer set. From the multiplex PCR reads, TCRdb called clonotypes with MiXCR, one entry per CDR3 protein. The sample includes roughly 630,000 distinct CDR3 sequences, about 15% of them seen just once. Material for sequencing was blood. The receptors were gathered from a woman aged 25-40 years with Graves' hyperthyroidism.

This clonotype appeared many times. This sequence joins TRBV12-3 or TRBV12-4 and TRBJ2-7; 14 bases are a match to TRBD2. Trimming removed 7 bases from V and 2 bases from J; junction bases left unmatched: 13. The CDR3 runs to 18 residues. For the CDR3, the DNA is TGTGCCAGCACACTCGGGGGGACTAGCGGGAGAGTGGCCTACGAGCAGTACTTC. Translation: CASTLGGTSGRVAYEQYF.

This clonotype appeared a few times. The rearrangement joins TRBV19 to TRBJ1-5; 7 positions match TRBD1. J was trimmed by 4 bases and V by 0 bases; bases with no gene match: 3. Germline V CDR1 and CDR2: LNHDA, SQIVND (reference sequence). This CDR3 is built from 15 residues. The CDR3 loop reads CASSIEAGGNQPQHF. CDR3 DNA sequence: TGTGCCAGTAGTATAGAAGCAGGGGGTAATCAGCCCCAGCATTTT.

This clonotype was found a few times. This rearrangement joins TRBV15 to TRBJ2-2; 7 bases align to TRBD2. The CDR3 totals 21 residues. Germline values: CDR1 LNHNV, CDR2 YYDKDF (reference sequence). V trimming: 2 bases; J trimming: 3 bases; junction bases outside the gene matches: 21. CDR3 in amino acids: CATSRSFRDYQRDGHTGELFF. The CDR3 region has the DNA TGTGCCACCAGCAGATCCTTCCGGGACTACCAACGGGACGGGCACACCGGGGAGCTGTTTTTT.

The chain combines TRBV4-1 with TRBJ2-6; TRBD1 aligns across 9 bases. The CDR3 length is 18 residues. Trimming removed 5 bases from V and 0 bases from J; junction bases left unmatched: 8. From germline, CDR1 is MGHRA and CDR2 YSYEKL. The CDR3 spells CASSFLGQGISGANVLTF. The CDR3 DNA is TGCGCCAGCAGCTTCTTGGGACAGGGCATCTCTGGGGCCAACGTCCTGACTTTC.

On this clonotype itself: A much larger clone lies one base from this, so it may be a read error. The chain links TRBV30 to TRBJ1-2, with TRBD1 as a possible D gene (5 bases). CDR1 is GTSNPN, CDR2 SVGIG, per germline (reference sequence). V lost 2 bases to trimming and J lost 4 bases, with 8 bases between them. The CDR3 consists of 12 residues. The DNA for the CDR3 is TGTGCCTGGAGTTTCGGGGGCTATGGCTACACCTTC. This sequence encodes CAWSFGGYGYTF.

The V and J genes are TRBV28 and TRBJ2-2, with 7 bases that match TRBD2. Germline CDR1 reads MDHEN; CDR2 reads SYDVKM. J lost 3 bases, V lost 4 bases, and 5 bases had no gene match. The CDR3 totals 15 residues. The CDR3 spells CASSSAGAYTGELFF. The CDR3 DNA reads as TGTGCCAGCAGTTCTGCGGGAGCGTACACCGGGGAGCTGTTTTTT.

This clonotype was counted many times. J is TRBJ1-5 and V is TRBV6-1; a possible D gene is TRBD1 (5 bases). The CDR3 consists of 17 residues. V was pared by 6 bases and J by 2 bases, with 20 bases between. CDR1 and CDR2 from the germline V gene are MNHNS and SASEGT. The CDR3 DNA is TGTGCCAGCAGGCTCTATGCAGGGTCTAATGGCAATCAGCCCCAGCATTTT. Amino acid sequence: CASRLYAGSNGNQPQHF.

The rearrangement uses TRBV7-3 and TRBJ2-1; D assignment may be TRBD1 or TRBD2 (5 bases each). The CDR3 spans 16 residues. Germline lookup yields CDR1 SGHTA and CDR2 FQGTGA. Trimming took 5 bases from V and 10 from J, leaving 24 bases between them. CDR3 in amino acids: CASSLDGTSPWAEQFF. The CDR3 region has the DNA TGTGCCAGCAGCCTAGATGGGACCTCCCCGTGGGCCGAGCAGTTCTTC.

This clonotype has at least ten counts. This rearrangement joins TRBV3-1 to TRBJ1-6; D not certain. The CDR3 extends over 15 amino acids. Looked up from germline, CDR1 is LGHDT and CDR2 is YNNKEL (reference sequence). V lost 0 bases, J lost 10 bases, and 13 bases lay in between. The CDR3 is CASSQENGINSPLHF. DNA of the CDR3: TGTGCCAGCAGCCAAGAAAACGGGATTAACTCACCCCTCCACTTT.

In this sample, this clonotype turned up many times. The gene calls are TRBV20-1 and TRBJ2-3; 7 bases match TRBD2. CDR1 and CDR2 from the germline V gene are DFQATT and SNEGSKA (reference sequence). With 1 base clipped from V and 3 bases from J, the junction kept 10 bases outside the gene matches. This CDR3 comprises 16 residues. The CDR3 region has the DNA TGCAGTGCTAGAGTTTGGGACTACCTCCTGACAGATACGCAGTATTTT. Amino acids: CSARVWDYLLTDTQYF.

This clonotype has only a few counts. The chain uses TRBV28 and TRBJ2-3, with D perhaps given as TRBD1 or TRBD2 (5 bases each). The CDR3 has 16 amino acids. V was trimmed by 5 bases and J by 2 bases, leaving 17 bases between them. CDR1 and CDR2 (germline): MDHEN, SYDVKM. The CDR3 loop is CASSRLGERDTDTQYF. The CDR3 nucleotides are TGTGCCAGCAGTCGATTGGGGGAGAGGGACACAGATACGCAGTATTTT.

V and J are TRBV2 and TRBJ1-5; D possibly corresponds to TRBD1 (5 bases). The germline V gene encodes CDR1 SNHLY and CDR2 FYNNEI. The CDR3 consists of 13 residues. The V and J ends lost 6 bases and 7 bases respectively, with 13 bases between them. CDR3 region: CASSPAGGQPQHF. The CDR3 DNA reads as TGTGCCAGCAGCCCGGCCGGGGGGCAGCCCCAGCATTTT.

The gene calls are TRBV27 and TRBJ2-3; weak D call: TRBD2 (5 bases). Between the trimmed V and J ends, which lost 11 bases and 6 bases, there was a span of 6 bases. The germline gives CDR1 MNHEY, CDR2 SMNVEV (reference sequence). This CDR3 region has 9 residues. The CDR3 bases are TGTGCCGCGGGTGATACGCAGTATTTT. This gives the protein CAAGDTQYF.

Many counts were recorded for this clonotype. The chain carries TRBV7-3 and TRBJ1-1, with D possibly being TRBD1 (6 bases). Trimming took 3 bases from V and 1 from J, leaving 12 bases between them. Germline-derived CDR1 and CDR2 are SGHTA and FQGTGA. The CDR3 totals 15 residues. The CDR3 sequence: CASSFTGGRNTEAFF. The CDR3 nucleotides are TGTGCCAGCAGCTTCACGGGGGGGCGGAACACTGAAGCTTTCTTT.

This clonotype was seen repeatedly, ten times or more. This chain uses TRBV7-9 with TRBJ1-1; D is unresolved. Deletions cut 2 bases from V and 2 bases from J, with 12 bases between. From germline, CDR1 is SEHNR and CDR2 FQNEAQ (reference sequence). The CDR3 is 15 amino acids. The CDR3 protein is CASSLPLTGNTEAFF. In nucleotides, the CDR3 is TGTGCCAGCAGCTTACCTCTGACGGGAAACACTGAAGCTTTCTTT.

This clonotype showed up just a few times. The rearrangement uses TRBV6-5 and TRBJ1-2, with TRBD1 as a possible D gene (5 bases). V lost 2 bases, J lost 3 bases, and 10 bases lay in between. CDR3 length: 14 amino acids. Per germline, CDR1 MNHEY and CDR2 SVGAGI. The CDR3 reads CASSYHLRDYGYTF. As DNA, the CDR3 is TGTGCCAGCAGTTACCACCTCAGGGACTATGGCTACACCTTC.

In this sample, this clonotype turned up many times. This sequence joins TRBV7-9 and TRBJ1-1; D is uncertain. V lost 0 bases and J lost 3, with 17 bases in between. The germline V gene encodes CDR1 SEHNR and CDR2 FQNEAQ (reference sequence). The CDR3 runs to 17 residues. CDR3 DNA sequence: TGTGCCAGCAGCTTAGCACGAGCCAACCATCGGGACACTGAAGCTTTCTTT. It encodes CASSLARANHRDTEAFF. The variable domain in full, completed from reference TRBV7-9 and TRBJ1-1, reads DTGVSQNPRHKITKRGQNVTFRCDPISEHNRLYWYRQTLGQGPEFLTYFQNEAQLEKSRLLSDRFSAERPKGSFSTLEIQRTEQGDSAMYLCASSLARANHRDTEAFFGQGTRLTVV.

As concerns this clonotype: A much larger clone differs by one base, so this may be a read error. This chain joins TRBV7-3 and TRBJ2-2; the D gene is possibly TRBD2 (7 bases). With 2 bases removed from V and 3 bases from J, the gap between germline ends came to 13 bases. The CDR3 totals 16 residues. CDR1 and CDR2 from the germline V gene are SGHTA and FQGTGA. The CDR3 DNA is TGTGCCAGCAGCTTATTCGGCGGGGGCCACACCGGGGAGCTGTTTTTT. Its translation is CASSLFGGGHTGELFF.

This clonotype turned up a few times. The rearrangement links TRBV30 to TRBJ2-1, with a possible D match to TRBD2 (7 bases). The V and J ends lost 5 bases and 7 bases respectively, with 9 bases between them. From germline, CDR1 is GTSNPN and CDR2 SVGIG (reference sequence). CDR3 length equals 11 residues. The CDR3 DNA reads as TGTGCCTGGGGGAGGGGGAATGAGCAGTTCTTC. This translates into CAWGRGNEQFF.

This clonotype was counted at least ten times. The CDR3 region has the DNA TGCAGTGCCGCGGGAGGGAGGGGATACGAGCAGTACTTC. This encodes CSAAGGRGYEQYF. This chain joins TRBV20-1 and TRBJ2-7; 9 bases match TRBD2. The CDR3 contains 13 residues. V was clipped by 6 bases and J by 4 bases; unmatched bases: 7. Germline CDR1 and CDR2: DFQATT and SNEGSKA (reference sequence).

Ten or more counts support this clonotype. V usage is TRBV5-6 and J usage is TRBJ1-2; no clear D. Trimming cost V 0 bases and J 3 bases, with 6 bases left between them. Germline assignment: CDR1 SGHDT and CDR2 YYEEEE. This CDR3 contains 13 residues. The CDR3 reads CASSLERDYGYTF. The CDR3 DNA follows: TGTGCCAGCAGCTTGGAGAGAGACTATGGCTACACCTTC.

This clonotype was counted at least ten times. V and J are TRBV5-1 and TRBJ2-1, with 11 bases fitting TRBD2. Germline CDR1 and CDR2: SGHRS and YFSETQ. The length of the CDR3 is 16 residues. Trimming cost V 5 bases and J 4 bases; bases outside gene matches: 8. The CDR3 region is CASRPVAGGSYNEQFF. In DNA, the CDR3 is TGCGCCAGCAGGCCGGTAGCGGGAGGGTCATACAATGAGCAGTTCTTC.

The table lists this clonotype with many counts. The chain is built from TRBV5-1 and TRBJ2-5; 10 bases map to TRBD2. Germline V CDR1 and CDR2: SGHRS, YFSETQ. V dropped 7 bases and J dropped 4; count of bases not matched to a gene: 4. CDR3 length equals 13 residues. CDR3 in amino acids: CASQLAGRETQYF. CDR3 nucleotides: TGCGCCAGCCAACTAGCGGGACGAGAGACCCAGTACTTC.

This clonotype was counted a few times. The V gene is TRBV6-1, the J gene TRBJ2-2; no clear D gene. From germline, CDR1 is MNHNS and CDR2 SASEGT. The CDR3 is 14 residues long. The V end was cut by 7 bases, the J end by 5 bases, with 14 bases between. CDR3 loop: CASKGLRITGELFF. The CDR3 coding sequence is TGTGCCAGCAAGGGCTTGCGGATTACCGGGGAGCTGTTTTTT.

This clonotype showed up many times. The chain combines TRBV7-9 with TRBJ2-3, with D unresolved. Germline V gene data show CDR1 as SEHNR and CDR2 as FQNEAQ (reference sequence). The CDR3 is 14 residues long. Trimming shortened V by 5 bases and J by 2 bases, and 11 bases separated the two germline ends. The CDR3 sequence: CASSPWTDTDTQYF. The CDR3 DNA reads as TGTGCCAGCAGCCCTTGGACCGACACAGATACGCAGTATTTT.

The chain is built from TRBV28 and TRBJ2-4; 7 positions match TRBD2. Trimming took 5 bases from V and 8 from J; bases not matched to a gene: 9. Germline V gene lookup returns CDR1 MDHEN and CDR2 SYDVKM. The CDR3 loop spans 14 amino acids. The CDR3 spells CASSLGLDSYIQYF. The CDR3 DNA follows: TGTGCCAGCAGTCTCGGACTAGACTCGTACATTCAGTACTTC.

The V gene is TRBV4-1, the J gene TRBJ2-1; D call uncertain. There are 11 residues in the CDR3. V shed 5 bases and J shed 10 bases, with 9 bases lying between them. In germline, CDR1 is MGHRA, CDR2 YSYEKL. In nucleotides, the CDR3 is TGCGCCAGCAGCGCTTGGTCGGAGCAGTTCTTC. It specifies CASSAWSEQFF.

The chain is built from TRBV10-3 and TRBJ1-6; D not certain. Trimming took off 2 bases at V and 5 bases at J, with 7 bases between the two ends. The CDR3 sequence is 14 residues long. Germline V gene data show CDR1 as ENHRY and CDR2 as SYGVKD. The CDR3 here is CAISEAAHNSPLHF. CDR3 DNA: TGTGCCATCAGTGAGGCGGCTCATAATTCACCCCTCCACTTT.

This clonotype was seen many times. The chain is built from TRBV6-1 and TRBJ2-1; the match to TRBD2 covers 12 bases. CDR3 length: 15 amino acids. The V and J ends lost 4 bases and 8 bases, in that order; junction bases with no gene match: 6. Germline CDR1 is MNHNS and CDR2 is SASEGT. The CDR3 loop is CASSATSGRTHEQFF. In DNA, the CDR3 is TGTGCCAGCAGTGCGACTAGCGGGAGAACCCATGAGCAGTTCTTC.

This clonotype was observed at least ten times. In DNA, the CDR3 is TGTGCCATCAGCCCTGATTCCACGCTCCCTGGTGATACGCAGTATTTT. Amino acids: CAISPDSTLPGDTQYF. The rearrangement joins TRBV10-3 to TRBJ2-3, with no clear D. The CDR3 spans 16 residues. Trimming took 6 bases from V and 6 from J, leaving 22 bases between them. Germline CDR1 and CDR2: ENHRY and SYGVKD.

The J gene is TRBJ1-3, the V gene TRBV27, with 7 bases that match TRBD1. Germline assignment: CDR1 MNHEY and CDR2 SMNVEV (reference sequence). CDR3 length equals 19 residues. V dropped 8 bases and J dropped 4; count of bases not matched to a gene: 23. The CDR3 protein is CASSPTPGQSLTRGNTIYF. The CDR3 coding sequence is TGTGCCAGCTCACCCACTCCGGGACAGAGCCTGACGAGGGGAAACACCATATATTTT.